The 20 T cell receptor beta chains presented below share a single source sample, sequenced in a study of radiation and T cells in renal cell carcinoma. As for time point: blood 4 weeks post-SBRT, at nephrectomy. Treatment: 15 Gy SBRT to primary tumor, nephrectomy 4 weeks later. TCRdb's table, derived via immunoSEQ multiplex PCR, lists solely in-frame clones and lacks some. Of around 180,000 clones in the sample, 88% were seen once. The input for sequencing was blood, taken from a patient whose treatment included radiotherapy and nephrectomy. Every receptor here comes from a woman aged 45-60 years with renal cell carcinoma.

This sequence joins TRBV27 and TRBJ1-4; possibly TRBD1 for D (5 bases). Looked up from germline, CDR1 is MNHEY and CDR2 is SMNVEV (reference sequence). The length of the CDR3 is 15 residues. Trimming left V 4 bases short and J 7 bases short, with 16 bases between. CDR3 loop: CASSSPGGYSEKLFF. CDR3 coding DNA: TGTGCCAGCAGTTCACCCGGGGGGTACAGTGAAAAACTGTTTTTT.

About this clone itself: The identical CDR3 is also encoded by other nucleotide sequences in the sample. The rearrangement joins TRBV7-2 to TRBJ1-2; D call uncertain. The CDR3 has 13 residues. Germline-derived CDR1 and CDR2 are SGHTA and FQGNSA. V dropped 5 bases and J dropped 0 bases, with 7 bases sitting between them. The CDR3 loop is CASSLGTNYGYTF. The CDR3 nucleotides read TGTGCCAGCAGCCTCGGGACTAACTATGGCTACACCTTC. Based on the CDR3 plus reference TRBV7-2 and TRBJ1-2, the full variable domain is GAGVSQSPSNKVTEKGKDVELRCDPISGHTALYWYRQSLGQGLEFLIYFQGNSAPDKSGLPSDRFSAERTGGSVSTLTIQRTQQEDSAVYLCASSLGTNYGYTFGSGTRLTVV.

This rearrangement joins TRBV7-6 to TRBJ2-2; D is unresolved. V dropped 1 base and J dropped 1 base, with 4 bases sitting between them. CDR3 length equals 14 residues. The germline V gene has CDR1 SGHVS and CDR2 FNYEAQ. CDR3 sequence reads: CASSLGGNTGELFF. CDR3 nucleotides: TGTGCCAGCAGCTTAGGAGGGAACACCGGGGAGCTGTTTTTT.

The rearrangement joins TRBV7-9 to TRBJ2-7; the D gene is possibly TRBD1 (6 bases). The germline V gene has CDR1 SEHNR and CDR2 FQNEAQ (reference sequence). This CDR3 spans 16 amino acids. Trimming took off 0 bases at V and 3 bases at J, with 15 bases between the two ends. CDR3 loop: CASSLAVGQGSYEQYF. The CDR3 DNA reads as TGTGCCAGCAGCTTAGCTGTGGGTCAGGGGAGCTACGAGCAGTACTTC.

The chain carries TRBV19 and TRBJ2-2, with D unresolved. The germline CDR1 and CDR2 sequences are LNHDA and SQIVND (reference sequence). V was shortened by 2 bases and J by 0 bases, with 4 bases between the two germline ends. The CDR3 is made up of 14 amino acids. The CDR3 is CASSIIANTGELFF. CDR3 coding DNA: TGTGCCAGTAGTATAATCGCGAACACCGGGGAGCTGTTTTTT.

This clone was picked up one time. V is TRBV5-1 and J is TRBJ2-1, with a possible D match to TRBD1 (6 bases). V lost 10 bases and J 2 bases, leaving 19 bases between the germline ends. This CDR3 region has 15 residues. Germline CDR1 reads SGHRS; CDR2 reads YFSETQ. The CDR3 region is CASSAGQGPYNEQFF. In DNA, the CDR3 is TGCGCCTCCTCAGCTGGGCAGGGGCCCTACAATGAGCAGTTCTTC.

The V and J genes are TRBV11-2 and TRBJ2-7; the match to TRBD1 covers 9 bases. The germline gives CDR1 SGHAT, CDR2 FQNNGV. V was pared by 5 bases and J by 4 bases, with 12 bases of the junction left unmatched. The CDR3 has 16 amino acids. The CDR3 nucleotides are TGTGCCAGCAGCCCCCAAGGGACAGGGAGTAGTTACGAGCAGTACTTC. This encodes CASSPQGTGSSYEQYF.

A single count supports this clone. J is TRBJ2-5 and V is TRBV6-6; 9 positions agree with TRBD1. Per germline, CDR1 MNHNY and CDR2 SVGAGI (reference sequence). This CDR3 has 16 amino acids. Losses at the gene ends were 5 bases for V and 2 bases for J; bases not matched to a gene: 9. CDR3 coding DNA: TGTGCCAGCAGTCGAGCCGGGACAGGGAAACAAGAGACCCAGTACTTC. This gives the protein CASSRAGTGKQETQYF.

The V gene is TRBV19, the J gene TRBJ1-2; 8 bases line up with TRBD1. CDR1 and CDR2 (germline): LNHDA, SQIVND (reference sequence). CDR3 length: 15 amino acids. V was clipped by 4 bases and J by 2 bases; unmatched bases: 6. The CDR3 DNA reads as TGTGCCAGTAGTAAGCGGGGACAGGACAACTATGGCTACACCTTC. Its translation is CASSKRGQDNYGYTF.

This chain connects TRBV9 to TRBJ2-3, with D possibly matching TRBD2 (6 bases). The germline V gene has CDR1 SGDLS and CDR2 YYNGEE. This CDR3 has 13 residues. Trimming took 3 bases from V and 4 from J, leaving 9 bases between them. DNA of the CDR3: TGTGCCAGCAGCGCGGAGGGCCCAGATACGCAGTATTTT. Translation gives CASSAEGPDTQYF.

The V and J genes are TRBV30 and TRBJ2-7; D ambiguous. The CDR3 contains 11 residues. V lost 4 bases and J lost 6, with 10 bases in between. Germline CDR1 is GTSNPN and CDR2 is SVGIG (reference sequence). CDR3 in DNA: TGTGCCTGGACTGAGTGGTCCGAGCAGTACTTC. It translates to CAWTEWSEQYF.

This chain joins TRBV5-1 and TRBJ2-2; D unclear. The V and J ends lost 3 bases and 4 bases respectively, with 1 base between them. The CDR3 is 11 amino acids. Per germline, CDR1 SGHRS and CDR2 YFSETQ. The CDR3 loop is CASSSTGELFF. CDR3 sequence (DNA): TGCGCCAGCAGCTCCACCGGGGAGCTGTTTTTT. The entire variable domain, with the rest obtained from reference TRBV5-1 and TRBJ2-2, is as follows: KAGVTQTPRYLIKTRGQQVTLSCSPISGHRSVSWYQQTPGQGLQFLFEYFSETQRNKGNFPGRFSGRQFSNSRSEMNVSTLELGDSALYLCASSSTGELFFGEGSRLTVL.

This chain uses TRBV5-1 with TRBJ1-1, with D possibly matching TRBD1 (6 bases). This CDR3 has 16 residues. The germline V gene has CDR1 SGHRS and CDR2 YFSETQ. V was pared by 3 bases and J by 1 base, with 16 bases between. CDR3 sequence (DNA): TGCGCCAGCAGCTGGGATACGGGGGCATGGAACACTGAAGCTTTCTTT. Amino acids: CASSWDTGAWNTEAFF.

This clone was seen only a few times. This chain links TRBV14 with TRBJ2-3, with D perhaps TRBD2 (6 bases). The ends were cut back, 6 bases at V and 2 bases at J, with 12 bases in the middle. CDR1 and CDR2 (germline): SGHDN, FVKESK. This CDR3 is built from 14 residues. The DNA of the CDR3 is TGTGCCAGCAGTCCGGGACTCTACACAGATACGCAGTATTTT. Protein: CASSPGLYTDTQYF.

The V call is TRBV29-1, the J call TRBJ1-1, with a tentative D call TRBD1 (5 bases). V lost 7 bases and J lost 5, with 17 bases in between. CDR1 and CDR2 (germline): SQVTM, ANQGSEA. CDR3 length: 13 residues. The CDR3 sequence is CSAGLNDETEAFF. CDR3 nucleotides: TGCAGCGCAGGGTTGAATGACGAGACTGAAGCTTTCTTT.

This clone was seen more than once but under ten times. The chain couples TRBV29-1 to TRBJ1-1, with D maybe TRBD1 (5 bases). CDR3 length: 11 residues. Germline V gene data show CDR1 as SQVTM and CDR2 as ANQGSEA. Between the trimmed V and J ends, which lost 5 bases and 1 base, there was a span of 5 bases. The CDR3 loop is CSVTGNTEAFF. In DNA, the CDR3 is TGCAGCGTTACAGGGAACACTGAAGCTTTCTTT. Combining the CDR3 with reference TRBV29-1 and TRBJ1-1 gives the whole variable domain SAVISQKPSRDICQRGTSLTIQCQVDSQVTMMFWYRQQPGQSLTLIATANQGSEATYESGFVIDKFPISRPNLTFSTLTVSNMSPEDSSIYLCSVTGNTEAFFGQGTRLTVV.

The CDR3 loop reads CASSYSTTDQPQHF. CDR3 nucleotides: TGTGCCAGCAGTTACTCGACGACAGATCAGCCCCAGCATTTT. V usage is TRBV6-6 and J usage is TRBJ1-5, with a possible D match to TRBD1 (5 bases). This CDR3 region has 14 residues. V dropped 0 bases and J dropped 5 bases, with 8 bases sitting between them. Per germline, CDR1 MNHNY and CDR2 SVGAGI (reference sequence).

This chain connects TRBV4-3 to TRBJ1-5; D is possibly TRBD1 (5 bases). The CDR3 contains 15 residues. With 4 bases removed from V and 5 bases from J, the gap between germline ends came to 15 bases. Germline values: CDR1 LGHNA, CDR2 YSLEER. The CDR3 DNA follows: TGCGCCAGCAGCCGCTTTAGGGACGGACATCAGCCCCAGCATTTT. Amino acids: CASSRFRDGHQPQHF.

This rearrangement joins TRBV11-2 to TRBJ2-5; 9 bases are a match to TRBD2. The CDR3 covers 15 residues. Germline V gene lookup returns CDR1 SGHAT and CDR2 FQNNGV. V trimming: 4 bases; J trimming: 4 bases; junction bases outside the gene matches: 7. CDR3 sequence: CASSSGTSSVETQYF. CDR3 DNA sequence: TGTGCCAGCAGCTCCGGGACTAGCTCTGTAGAGACCCAGTACTTC. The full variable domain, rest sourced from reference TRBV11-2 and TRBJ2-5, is EAGVAQSPRYKIIEKRQSVAFWCNPISGHATLYWYQQILGQGPKLLIQFQNNGVVDDSQLPKDRFSAERLKGVDSTLKIQPAKLEDSAVYLCASSSGTSSVETQYFGPGTRLLVL.

In DNA form, the CDR3 reads TGTGCCAGTAGTAAGACTAGCGGGCGTTTATACGAGCAGTACTTC. Translation: CASSKTSGRLYEQYF. V and J are TRBV19 and TRBJ2-7; 10 nucleotides agree with TRBD2. Germline V gives CDR1 LNHDA, CDR2 SQIVND (reference sequence). The J segment lost 4 bases and the V segment lost 4 bases, leaving 7 bases of the junction unmatched. The CDR3 spans 15 residues.